This passage covers 27 T cell receptor beta chains from one sample sequenced in a study of cytomegalovirus exposure and HLA in healthy donors. The PCR contained 60 Vbeta and 13 Jbeta primers. Sequencing used immunoSEQ multiplex PCR; TCRdb keeps in-frame clones, though not all of them. The sample shows 130,000 or so clones, roughly 70% of them seen only once. Material for sequencing was PBMCs. These receptors all come from a woman aged 40-49 years in good health and CMV-seropositive.

V is TRBV5-6 and J is TRBJ2-1; 8 positions agree with TRBD2. This CDR3 spans 18 amino acids. Looked up from germline, CDR1 is SGHDT and CDR2 is YYEEEE. After removal of 4 bases from V and 8 bases from J, the junction contained 20 bases not matched to a gene. The CDR3 DNA reads as TGTGCCAGCAGCGACCAAAGAGGTAGCGGGGTCACAAGATATGAGCAGTTCTTC. Protein: CASSDQRGSGVTRYEQFF.

The V call is TRBV2, the J call TRBJ2-7; tentatively, D is TRBD2 (7 bases). Deletions cut 5 bases from V and 0 bases from J, with 20 bases between. The germline V gene has CDR1 SNHLY and CDR2 FYNNEI. The length of the CDR3 is 17 residues. The CDR3 spells CASSSRGGGISSYEQYF. The CDR3 bases are TGTGCCAGCAGTTCCCGGGGAGGGGGAATTAGCTCCTACGAGCAGTACTTC.

The CDR3 region is CASVFPGLITEAFF. The DNA for the CDR3 is TGTGCCAGTGTATTTCCAGGGTTAATTACTGAAGCTTTCTTT. The rearrangement joins TRBV19 to TRBJ1-1; D perhaps matches TRBD1 (5 bases). Trimming took 8 bases from V and 5 from J, leaving 18 bases between them. Per the germline V gene, CDR1 is LNHDA and CDR2 is SQIVND (reference sequence). CDR3 length: 14 amino acids.

V and J are TRBV6-6 and TRBJ1-5; 10 bases line up with TRBD1. Trimming at V came to 5 bases and at J to 8 bases, leaving 6 bases not matched to a gene. Per germline, CDR1 MNHNY and CDR2 SVGAGI (reference sequence). This CDR3 is 14 amino acids long. DNA of the CDR3: TGTGCCAGCAGTACGACAGGGGGCCAGAAGCCCCAGCATTTT. Encoded protein: CASSTTGGQKPQHF.

The chain couples TRBV19 to TRBJ2-7; D is ambiguous. Trimming left V 1 base short and J 5 bases short, with 6 bases between. The CDR3 length is 12 residues. Germline CDR1 reads LNHDA; CDR2 reads SQIVND (reference sequence). CDR3 amino acids: CASSIVGDEQYF. CDR3 nucleotide sequence: TGTGCCAGTAGTATAGTTGGAGACGAGCAGTACTTC.

This chain connects TRBV15 to TRBJ1-5, with D possibly being TRBD1 (5 bases). The CDR3 is 16 amino acids. The V end lost 1 base, the J end lost 0 bases, and 10 bases lay between the germline ends. Per the germline V gene, CDR1 is LNHNV and CDR2 is YYDKDF (reference sequence). The CDR3 loop reads CATSRGGDYSNQPQHF. The CDR3 bases are TGTGCCACCAGCAGAGGGGGGGATTATAGCAATCAGCCCCAGCATTTT.

The V call is TRBV27, the J call TRBJ2-3, with a weak D call TRBD2 (5 bases). The CDR3 sequence is 15 residues long. Deletions cut 0 bases from V and 0 bases from J, with 7 bases between. CDR1 MNHEY and CDR2 SMNVEV come from the germline V gene (reference sequence). The CDR3: CASSLSRASTDTQYF. DNA for the CDR3: TGTGCCAGCAGTTTATCGAGGGCTAGCACAGATACGCAGTATTTT.

The chain employs TRBV15 and TRBJ2-1, with TRBD2 as a possible D gene (6 bases). The V gene's germline CDR1 is LNHNV and CDR2 YYDKDF (reference sequence). The CDR3 has 18 amino acids. Trimming left V 0 bases short and J 2 bases short, with 17 bases between. The CDR3 sequence is CATSRDLLGLTAYNEQFF. Here the CDR3 DNA reads TGTGCCACCAGCAGAGATCTATTGGGACTCACGGCCTACAATGAGCAGTTCTTC.

The chain uses TRBV6-1 and TRBJ1-6; 7 nucleotides match TRBD1. V dropped 8 bases and J dropped 5; count of bases not matched to a gene: 6. The length of the CDR3 is 14 residues. Germline-derived CDR1 and CDR2 are MNHNS and SASEGT. CDR3 sequence: CASALTGNNSPLHF. DNA for the CDR3: TGTGCCAGCGCCCTGACAGGGAATAATTCACCCCTCCACTTT.

The chain carries TRBV2 and TRBJ1-3; 8 positions agree with TRBD1. The trim removed 8 bases at V and 2 bases at J, leaving 2 bases unmatched. Germline CDR1 is SNHLY and CDR2 is FYNNEI. The CDR3 has 13 amino acids. The CDR3 is CASLQGAGNTIYF. The CDR3 DNA reads TGTGCCAGCCTACAGGGGGCTGGAAACACCATATATTTT.

J is TRBJ1-2 and V is TRBV7-2; D gene unclear. This CDR3 spans 15 amino acids. V lost 4 bases and J 7 bases, leaving 19 bases between the germline ends. Germline loops: CDR1 SGHTA, CDR2 FQGNSA. CDR3 protein: CASSSARRENGGYTF. CDR3 nucleotides: TGTGCCAGCAGCTCCGCGCGGAGGGAGAATGGTGGCTACACCTTC.

The rearrangement links TRBV28 to TRBJ1-2; D unresolved. CDR3 size: 10 residues. Trimming stripped 6 bases from V and 6 bases from J, with 5 bases between. Germline CDR1 reads MDHEN; CDR2 reads SYDVKM. The CDR3 DNA follows: TGTGCCAGCAGCCTTAATGGCTACACCTTC. Its translation: CASSLNGYTF.

The CDR3 reads CASNDRNEQFF. CDR3 sequence (DNA): TGTGCCAGCAACGACAGGAATGAGCAGTTCTTC. The genes are TRBV6-5 and TRBJ2-1; tentatively, D is TRBD1 (6 bases). Looked up from germline, CDR1 is MNHEY and CDR2 is SVGAGI. Trimming took off 7 bases at V and 7 bases at J, with 8 bases between the two ends. The length of the CDR3 is 11 residues.

The gene calls are TRBV11-2 and TRBJ1-1, with 7 bases identical to TRBD1. J gave up 11 bases and V 6 bases, and 12 bases lay outside the gene matches. CDR1 SGHAT and CDR2 FQNNGV come from the germline V gene. The CDR3 is made up of 13 amino acids. In nucleotides, the CDR3 is TGTGCCAGCAGGGGGACAGAGCATGCGGGGGCTTTCTTT. This gives the protein CASRGTEHAGAFF.

The gene calls are TRBV29-1 and TRBJ2-1; 10 bases align to TRBD2. CDR1 is SQVTM, CDR2 ANQGSEA, per germline. With 6 bases clipped from V and 6 bases from J, the junction kept 5 bases outside the gene matches. The length of the CDR3 is 13 residues. The CDR3 nucleotides read TGCAGCGTAAGCGGGAGGGGGGTCAATGAGCAGTTCTTC. This encodes CSVSGRGVNEQFF.

This chain links TRBV7-3 with TRBJ2-2; 14 bases map to TRBD2. Germline lookup yields CDR1 SGHTA and CDR2 FQGTGA. V was pared by 2 bases and J by 0 bases, with 2 bases of the junction left unmatched. The CDR3 consists of 18 residues. CDR3 loop: CASSLGLAGGTNTGELFF. The CDR3 coding sequence is TGTGCCAGCAGCTTAGGACTAGCGGGGGGTACGAACACCGGGGAGCTGTTTTTT.

The chain links TRBV28 to TRBJ1-2, with D hard to call. This CDR3 has 17 residues. V lost 10 bases and J lost 2, with 26 bases in between. CDR1 is MDHEN and CDR2 is SYDVKM in the germline V gene. The CDR3 spells CATITHGTGSRNYGYTF. In nucleotides, the CDR3 is TGTGCCACCATAACACACGGAACGGGGAGTCGGAACTATGGCTACACCTTC.

The CDR3 loop is CASSPAGAKDTQYF. CDR3 DNA: TGTGCCAGCAGCCCAGCGGGAGCTAAAGATACGCAGTATTTT. The chain is built from TRBV7-2 and TRBJ2-3; 8 positions agree with TRBD2. CDR3 length: 14 amino acids. Germline assignment: CDR1 SGHTA and CDR2 FQGNSA. The ends lost 5 bases at V and 5 bases at J; junction bases unmatched: 6.

The chain employs TRBV6-1 and TRBJ2-1, with a tentative D call TRBD1 (6 bases). The ends were cut back, 2 bases at V and 10 bases at J, with 18 bases in the middle. CDR3 size: 15 residues. Germline CDR1 is MNHNS and CDR2 is SASEGT. In DNA form, the CDR3 reads TGTGCCAGCAGTGAATTGTACTTGGAAACAGGGGAGCAGTTCTTC. This translates into CASSELYLETGEQFF.

As to this clone: The junction departs from the called germline gene at one end, perhaps through a read error. This chain joins TRBV28 and TRBJ1-4, with 8 nucleotides matching TRBD1. The CDR3 has 12 residues. Germline CDR1 and CDR2: MDHEN and SYDVKM. The CDR3 reads CASSPGTGVGTF. The DNA for the CDR3 is TGTGCCAGTAGTCCCGGGACAGGAGTGGGGACCTTT.

The V call is TRBV27, the J call TRBJ1-1; 10 nucleotides line up with TRBD1. In germline, CDR1 is MNHEY, CDR2 SMNVEV (reference sequence). CDR3 size: 16 residues. Germline trimming cut 0 bases from V and 3 bases from J; bases unmatched to any gene: 4. The chain's CDR3 is CASSLSGDRGYTEAFF. CDR3 bases: TGTGCCAGCAGTTTATCGGGGGACAGGGGCTACACTGAAGCTTTCTTT.

The rearrangement links TRBV30 to TRBJ1-5, with no clear D. This CDR3 comprises 15 residues. Germline assignment: CDR1 GTSNPN and CDR2 SVGIG (reference sequence). V gave up 4 bases and J gave up 6 bases, with 19 bases separating them. The CDR3 spells CAWTESYGGSQPQHF. The CDR3 DNA reads TGTGCCTGGACCGAATCTTACGGCGGGAGTCAGCCCCAGCATTTT.

V gene TRBV27 combines with J gene TRBJ2-5; D remains ambiguous. Trimming stripped 3 bases from V and 2 bases from J, with 7 bases between. The CDR3 length is 13 residues. Germline CDR1 and CDR2: MNHEY and SMNVEV (reference sequence). The CDR3 DNA sequence: TGTGCCAGCAGTTTCCGGTGGCAAGAGACCCAGTACTTC. This translates into CASSFRWQETQYF.

Worth noting for this clone: Sequence at one end of the junction differs from germline and may be a read error. The chain recombines TRBV7-9 with TRBJ1-2; tentatively, D is TRBD1 (6 bases). This CDR3 spans 13 amino acids. Germline loops: CDR1 SEHNR, CDR2 FQNEAQ (reference sequence). CDR3 nucleotide sequence: TGTTCCAGCAGCTTAGCACAGGGATATGGCTACACCTTC. This encodes CSSSLAQGYGYTF.

V is TRBV30 and J is TRBJ1-4; 7 nucleotides agree with TRBD1. Germline CDR1 is GTSNPN and CDR2 is SVGIG (reference sequence). Trimming at V came to 2 bases and at J to 8 bases, leaving 8 bases not matched to a gene. The CDR3 consists of 14 residues. The DNA for the CDR3 is TGTGCCTGGAGTCAGGACAGGTTAGGCGAAAAACTGTTTTTT. Translated, it gives CAWSQDRLGEKLFF.

The genes are TRBV28 and TRBJ1-3; D unresolved. The CDR3 extends over 16 amino acids. V lost 0 bases and J lost 0, with 9 bases in between. Germline V gives CDR1 MDHEN, CDR2 SYDVKM. The CDR3 DNA is TGTGCCAGCAGTTTATGGTTGTCCCTCTCTGGAAACACCATATATTTT. This codes for CASSLWLSLSGNTIYF. Full variable domain (remainder filled in from reference TRBV28 and TRBJ1-3): DVKVTQSSRYLVKRTGEKVFLECVQDMDHENMFWYRQDPGLGLRLIYFSYDVKMKEKGDIPEGYSVSREKKERFSLILESASTNQTSMYLCASSLWLSLSGNTIYFGEGSWLTVV.

The CDR3 protein is CASSLTYQGNTEAFF. CDR3 in DNA: TGTGCCAGCAGCTTAACTTACCAGGGGAACACTGAAGCTTTCTTT. The chain joins TRBV7-3 to TRBJ1-1; a possible D gene is TRBD1 (5 bases). With 0 bases removed from V and 1 base from J, the gap between germline ends came to 9 bases. The length of the CDR3 is 15 residues. The germline CDR1 and CDR2 sequences are SGHTA and FQGTGA.